The 15 T cell receptor beta chains in this list originate from one sample, sequenced in a study of shared clonotypes between healthy human individuals (dated by TCRdb to about 2020). Library construction relied on the immunoSEQ multiplex PCR assay. TCRdb provides this immuneACCESS table in a form limited to in-frame rearrangements. Some clones are lacking; in checked studies, under half of them reflect an unresolved V gene, and why the rest are absent is not known. Recorded for this sample are around 2.3 million clones; approximately 96% of them occurred a single time. The ten largest clones take up 0.13% of the sample. The sample comprised naive CD4+ T cells sorted from blood. What this sample's cell subset or site label stands for: CD45RA+ positively selected. Receptors were obtained from a man younger than 35 in good health.

V gene TRBV7-9 combines with J gene TRBJ2-1; 10 bases fit TRBD2. The length of the CDR3 is 17 residues. The ends lost 1 base at V and 4 bases at J; junction bases unmatched: 7. CDR1 and CDR2 from the germline V gene are SEHNR and FQNEAQ (reference sequence). Here the CDR3 DNA reads TGTGCCAGCAGCTTAGATGTATCTAGCGGGGGATACAATGAGCAGTTCTTC. The encoded protein is CASSLDVSSGGYNEQFF.

Notes on this clone: Other DNA sequences of this sample code for an identical CDR3. The chain links TRBV7-9 to TRBJ2-7; D is perhaps TRBD1 or TRBD2 (5 bases each). The CDR3 is 14 amino acids. The V gene lost 1 base and the J gene lost 0 bases, with 7 bases spanning the gap. Germline CDR1 SEHNR, CDR2 FQNEAQ (reference sequence). This CDR3 reads CASSLDGGSYEQYF. In nucleotides, the CDR3 is TGTGCCAGCAGCTTAGATGGGGGCTCCTACGAGCAGTACTTC.

The rearrangement links TRBV6-5 to TRBJ2-1; D not certain. Germline CDR1 reads MNHEY; CDR2 reads SVGAGI. With 6 bases removed from V and 5 bases from J, the gap between germline ends came to 17 bases. CDR3 size: 15 residues. The CDR3 is CASRSEPRRDNEQFF. CDR3 DNA: TGTGCCAGCAGATCCGAGCCTAGGAGAGACAATGAGCAGTTCTTC.

This rearrangement joins TRBV11-3 to TRBJ1-5, with 9 bases that match TRBD1. Unmatched junction bases numbered 11, after V lost 5 bases and J lost 6 bases. Germline V gene data show CDR1 as SGHNT and CDR2 as YENEEA. CDR3 length: 16 amino acids. CDR3 residues: CASSPRGDRGIQPQHF. Here the CDR3 DNA reads TGTGCCAGCAGCCCCAGGGGAGACAGGGGGATTCAGCCCCAGCATTTT.

V is TRBV19 and J is TRBJ2-7; TRBD1 matches 7 bases. CDR3 length: 13 amino acids. Per germline, CDR1 LNHDA and CDR2 SQIVND (reference sequence). With V trimmed by 5 bases and J by 6 bases, 7 bases remained unmatched. CDR3 loop: CASSPRSGGEQYF. CDR3 in DNA: TGTGCCAGTAGTCCACGATCAGGGGGCGAGCAGTACTTC.

The chain joins TRBV19 to TRBJ2-1; D tentatively fits TRBD1 or TRBD2 (5 bases each). The V gene's germline CDR1 is LNHDA and CDR2 SQIVND (reference sequence). This CDR3 is 15 amino acids long. The V end was cut by 6 bases, the J end by 6 bases, with 18 bases between. In DNA, the CDR3 is TGTGCCAGTAGGGCCCGGGACGACTTAGCCAATGAGCAGTTCTTC. Translation: CASRARDDLANEQFF.

As concerns this clone: Mismatch with germline at one junction end may stem from a read error. V is TRBV27 and J is TRBJ2-1, with TRBD2 matching 11 bases. Per germline, CDR1 MNHEY and CDR2 SMNVEV (reference sequence). CDR3 length: 17 residues. CDR3 sequence (DNA): TGTGCCAGTAGTTTATTACTAGCGGGGGCCGTACAAGACGAGCAGTTCTTC. Translated: CASSLLLAGAVQDEQFF.

The gene calls are TRBV6-1 and TRBJ2-7, with D tentatively TRBD1 (6 bases). The germline V gene encodes CDR1 MNHNS and CDR2 SASEGT. This CDR3 is built from 12 residues. Trimming took off 10 bases at V and 2 bases at J, with 12 bases between the two ends. CDR3 loop: CATGTPTYEQYF. Here the CDR3 DNA reads TGTGCCACCGGGACACCAACCTACGAGCAGTACTTC.

V gene TRBV4-3 combines with J gene TRBJ2-1, with D possibly being TRBD1 or TRBD2 (5 bases each). V dropped 0 bases and J dropped 4 bases, with 10 bases sitting between them. The germline V gene has CDR1 LGHNA and CDR2 YSLEER. CDR3 length: 15 residues. The chain's CDR3 is CASSQEGGGYNEQFF. DNA of the CDR3: TGCGCCAGCAGCCAAGAAGGTGGGGGATACAATGAGCAGTTCTTC.

The rearrangement uses TRBV25-1 and TRBJ2-3, with 11 bases fitting TRBD1. The CDR3 sequence is 16 residues long. Germline loops: CDR1 MGHDK, CDR2 SYGVNS. V lost 1 base to trimming and J lost 5 bases; unmatched junction nucleotides: 5. CDR3 coding DNA: TGTGCCAGCAGTGAATTAACGGACAGGGGGCGAGATACGCAGTATTTT. This encodes CASSELTDRGRDTQYF.

The chain joins TRBV29-1 to TRBJ2-5; unclear D gene. In germline, CDR1 is SQVTM, CDR2 ANQGSEA. V lost 6 bases and J 3 bases, leaving 11 bases between the germline ends. There are 12 residues in the CDR3. The CDR3 region has the DNA TGCAGCGTCGGCGCCTGGGAAGAGACCCAGTACTTC. Its translation is CSVGAWEETQYF.

This chain uses TRBV18 with TRBJ2-2, with TRBD1 matching 7 bases. The V and J ends lost 3 bases and 1 base, in that order; junction bases with no gene match: 5. Germline V gives CDR1 KGHSH, CDR2 LQKENI. This CDR3 has 16 amino acids. The CDR3 bases are TGTGCCAGCTCACCCGAACAGGGGAAGAACACCGGGGAGCTGTTTTTT. This codes for CASSPEQGKNTGELFF.

This chain uses TRBV5-8 with TRBJ2-2, with D uncertain. The germline V gene encodes CDR1 SGHTS and CDR2 YDEGEE. The CDR3 loop spans 15 amino acids. The V end lost 0 bases, the J end lost 3 bases, and 9 bases lay between the germline ends. The chain's CDR3 is CASSLGISDTGELFF. DNA for the CDR3: TGTGCCAGCAGCTTGGGAATATCGGACACCGGGGAGCTGTTTTTT.

This clone appeared once. The V and J genes are TRBV10-2 and TRBJ2-7; 9 bases line up with TRBD1. The junction had 9 bases not matched to a gene; V was cut back by 5 bases and J by 1 base. Looked up from germline, CDR1 is WSHSY and CDR2 is SAAADI. The CDR3 runs 16 residues. CDR3 protein: CASSRDRATLSYEQYF. The CDR3 DNA reads as TGCGCCAGCAGTCGGGACAGGGCGACACTTTCCTACGAGCAGTACTTC.

This chain connects TRBV10-1 to TRBJ1-3; D possibly corresponds to TRBD1 (5 bases). V was trimmed by 8 bases and J by 0 bases, leaving 11 bases between them. Germline V CDR1 and CDR2: WNHNN, SYGVQD (reference sequence). This CDR3 region has 14 residues. CDR3 DNA: TGCGCCAGCTCGGACACTCTCTCTGGAAACACCATATATTTT. Protein product: CASSDTLSGNTIYF.